These T cell receptor beta chains were read from a single sample in a study of blood T cell repertoires in COVID-19. Clones were sequenced by immunoSEQ multiplex PCR, and TCRdb holds only the in-frame ones, with some missing. The table lists roughly 200,000 clones, 70% to 90% of them singletons. Sequencing was done on a sample of peripheral blood. The receptors were sampled from a man between 40 and 49 years old with active or convalescent COVID-19. Both conserved end residues are part of each CDR3. The order of the fields is CDR3 protein, CDR3 DNA, V gene, J gene, D gene, clone size. D genes are given only for firm matches. Only some rows state a clone size, as once, few, many or a class for expanded clones.

CAINRDRGTEAFF	TGTGCCATCAACCGGGACAGGGGTACTGAAGCTTTCTTT	TRBV10-3	TRBJ1-1	TRBD1	-
CAISELEPGQSETQYF	TGTGCCATCAGTGAGTTAGAACCGGGACAGTCAGAGACCCAGTACTTC	TRBV10-3	TRBJ2-5	TRBD1	-
CASSFRMNTEAFF	TGTGCCAGCAGCTTCAGGATGAACACTGAAGCTTTCTTT	TRBV7-2	TRBJ1-1	-	-
CASSPLTGGVDSPLHF	TGTGCCAGCTCACCACTGACAGGGGGTGTTGATTCACCCCTCCACTTT	TRBV18	TRBJ1-6	TRBD1	-
CASSPSRGMNTEAFF	TGTGCCAGCAGTCCCTCTAGGGGGATGAACACTGAAGCTTTCTTT	TRBV27	TRBJ1-1	-	-
CASSLVRGSYNEQFF	TGTGCCAGCAGCTTAGTACGGGGCTCCTACAATGAGCAGTTCTTC	TRBV11-3	TRBJ2-1	-	-
CASSLDVRKYEQYF	TGTGCCAGCAGCTTAGACGTCAGAAAATACGAGCAGTACTTC	TRBV7-9	TRBJ2-7	-	-
CAWSAGLGISGELFF	TGTGCCTGGAGTGCGGGACTAGGGATATCCGGGGAGCTGTTTTTT	TRBV30	TRBJ2-2	TRBD2	-
CASSQSDSMNTEAFF	TGTGCCAGCAGCCAATCAGACAGTATGAACACTGAAGCTTTCTTT	TRBV4-2	TRBJ1-1	-	-
CAISDTAQGISEAFF	TGTGCCATCAGTGATACGGCCCAGGGAATCTCTGAAGCTTTCTTT	TRBV10-3	TRBJ1-1	-	-
CASSSQGGTEAFF	TGTGCCAGCAGTTCACAGGGTGGCACTGAAGCTTTCTTT	TRBV6-5	TRBJ1-1	-	-
CASSDDRGPYNEQFF	TGTGCCAGCAGTGATGACAGGGGCCCCTACAATGAGCAGTTCTTC	TRBV2	TRBJ2-1	TRBD1	medium-sized
CASSDTYGYTF	TGTGCCAGCAGTGATACTTATGGCTACACCTTC	TRBV25-1	TRBJ1-2	-	once
CATSRGANYGYTF	TGTGCCACCAGTCGGGGGGCGAACTATGGCTACACCTTC	TRBV24-1	TRBJ1-2	-	-
CASSHSDRGNTEAFF	TGCGCCAGCAGCCACTCCGACAGGGGGAACACTGAAGCTTTCTTT	TRBV4-3	TRBJ1-1	TRBD1	few
CASSRNRDYNSPLHF	TGTGCCAGCAGCCGAAACAGGGATTATAATTCACCCCTCCACTTT	TRBV27	TRBJ1-6	-	-
CASSATQGIDGYTF	TGTGCCAGCAGCGCGACACAGGGTATCGATGGCTACACCTTC	TRBV11-2	TRBJ1-2	-	once
CASSGNTGIQETQYF	TGCGCCAGCAGCGGAAATACAGGGATCCAAGAGACCCAGTACTTC	TRBV5-1	TRBJ2-5	-	-
CASSPGGYEQYF	TGCGCCAGCAGCCCAGGGGGATACGAGCAGTACTTC	TRBV5-1	TRBJ2-7	TRBD1	-
CASSPPGQVTDTQYF	TGTGCCAGCTCACCACCCGGACAGGTCACAGATACGCAGTATTTT	TRBV18	TRBJ2-3	TRBD1	-
CASSLIRQGWNEQFF	TGCGCCAGCAGCTTGATTCGCCAGGGATGGAATGAGCAGTTCTTC	TRBV5-1	TRBJ2-1	-	-
CASMEDTGELFF	TGTGCCAGCATGGAGGACACCGGGGAGCTGTTTTTT	TRBV6-5	TRBJ2-2	-	-
CAWSPADTQYF	TGTGCCTGGAGCCCTGCAGATACGCAGTATTTT	TRBV30	TRBJ2-3	-	-
CAWSIDRASFNYGYTF	TGTGCCTGGAGTATCGACAGGGCCTCTTTCAACTATGGCTACACCTTC	TRBV30	TRBJ1-2	TRBD1	-
CASSYSMNTEAFF	TGCGCCAGCAGTTACAGCATGAACACTGAAGCTTTCTTT	TRBV5-1	TRBJ1-1	-	-
CASSVGGTGSGEGYTF	TGTGCCAGCAGCGTAGGAGGGACAGGGAGTGGGGAAGGCTACACCTTC	TRBV9	TRBJ1-2	TRBD1	-
CARQKGRNIIGEQFF	TGTGCCAGACAAAAGGGGCGCAATATAATCGGTGAGCAGTTCTTC	TRBV19	TRBJ2-1	-	-
CATSAEGGTGELFF	TGTGCCACCAGTGCTGAGGGGGGGACCGGGGAGCTGTTTTTT	TRBV24-1	TRBJ2-2	-	-
CASSLDSDRGNEQFF	TGTGCCAGCAGCTTAGATTCCGACAGGGGTAATGAGCAGTTCTTC	TRBV11-3	TRBJ2-1	TRBD1	-
CASGLAGAVNEQFF	TGTGCCAGTGGGCTAGCGGGAGCTGTCAATGAGCAGTTCTTC	TRBV19	TRBJ2-1	TRBD2	-
CASSEERGSTEAFF	TGTGCCAGCAGTGAAGAGCGGGGTTCCACTGAAGCTTTCTTT	TRBV2	TRBJ1-1	-	-
CASQLARETQYF	TGTGCCAGTCAACTAGCGAGGGAGACCCAGTACTTC	TRBV12-3/TRBV12-4	TRBJ2-5	TRBD2	-
CASSRTGTVYEQYF	TGTGCCAGCAGCCGCACGGGGACAGTTTACGAGCAGTACTTC	TRBV11-2	TRBJ2-7	TRBD1	-
CASSQGQLYEQYF	TGCGCCAGCAGCCAAGGTCAACTTTACGAGCAGTACTTC	TRBV4-1	TRBJ2-7	-	-
CASSEQGRNEKLFF	TGCGCCAGCAGCGAACAGGGGCGTAATGAAAAACTGTTTTTT	TRBV5-1	TRBJ1-4	TRBD1	-
CATARGYYEQYF	TGTGCCACAGCAAGGGGGTACTACGAGCAGTACTTC	TRBV28	TRBJ2-7	-	-
CSVDTRNYGYTF	TGCAGCGTTGACACTCGTAACTATGGCTACACCTTC	TRBV29-1	TRBJ1-2	-	-
CASSDEWGVAFF	TGTGCCAGCAGTGATGAGTGGGGGGTCGCTTTCTTT	TRBV2	TRBJ1-1	-	-
CASSLEFQGQPQHF	TGTGCCAGCAGTTTAGAGTTTCAGGGTCAGCCCCAGCATTTT	TRBV27	TRBJ1-5	-	-
CAWSVSLSGGVQPQHF	TGTGCCTGGAGTGTTAGTCTGTCAGGGGGCGTTCAGCCCCAGCATTTT	TRBV30	TRBJ1-5	TRBD1	-
CATSTGGRNTEAFF	TGTGCCACCAGCACCGGGGGGAGGAACACTGAAGCTTTCTTT	TRBV15	TRBJ1-1	-	-
CASSQLAWTPDTQYF	TGCGCCAGCAGCCAACTCGCGTGGACACCGGATACGCAGTATTTT	TRBV4-1	TRBJ2-3	-	-
CASRAAGGARGYTF	TGTGCCAGCAGAGCAGCAGGGGGCGCTCGTGGCTACACCTTC	TRBV25-1	TRBJ1-2	TRBD1	few
CASSTAGSPADTQYF	TGTGCCAGCAGTACGGCGGGATCCCCGGCAGATACGCAGTATTTT	TRBV27	TRBJ2-3	-	-
CASSREAGGLSGANVLTF	TGCGCCAGCAGCCGGGAGGCAGGGGGCCTATCCGGGGCCAACGTCCTGACTTTC	TRBV5-1	TRBJ2-6	-	-
CASRDRDRTEAFF	TGTGCCAGCCGGGACAGGGATCGCACTGAAGCTTTCTTT	TRBV28	TRBJ1-1	TRBD1	-
CSVAAWGDPMYTQYF	TGCAGCGTCGCCGCGTGGGGGGACCCAATGTATACGCAGTATTTT	TRBV29-1	TRBJ2-3	-	once
CSVEGTREDYNEQFF	TGCAGCGTTGAAGGGACTAGGGAAGACTACAATGAGCAGTTCTTC	TRBV29-1	TRBJ2-1	TRBD2	-
CASSQLEGTNEQFF	TGTGCCAGCAGCCAGCTAGAAGGGACTAATGAGCAGTTCTTC	TRBV4-2	TRBJ2-1	-	-
CAITPSLGGASGELFF	TGTGCCATCACCCCTTCCCTAGGGGGCGCATCCGGGGAGCTGTTTTTT	TRBV10-3	TRBJ2-2	TRBD1	-
CASSLYPGGGYGYTF	TGTGCCAGCAGCTTATATCCAGGGGGCGGCTATGGCTACACCTTC	TRBV7-3	TRBJ1-2	TRBD1	-
CASSLRGSGISEQYF	TGTGCCAGCAGCCTCCGGGGTAGCGGGATTTCCGAGCAGTACTTC	TRBV7-2	TRBJ2-7	TRBD2	-
CASRVTGTYEQYF	TGTGCCAGCAGGGTGACAGGGACCTACGAGCAGTACTTC	TRBV27	TRBJ2-7	TRBD1	-